Each of the 5 T cell receptor beta chains below was sequenced from the same sample in a study of T-cell reconstitution after alpha-beta-depleted transplantation in children. The authors prepared the TCRbeta library with unique molecular identifiers. TCRdb re-called the PCR reads with MiXCR, one entry per CDR3 protein. The table has around 380,000 distinct CDR3 sequences, roughly 11% seen once. The sample here was PBMCs from the stem cell graft donor, taken from the stem cell graft. The receptors shown here come from a human donor who donated a stem cell graft to a child with acute myeloid leukemia.

This clonotype was detected only a few times. The chain couples TRBV20-1 to TRBJ2-6; no reliable D call. The CDR3 is 15 amino acids. CDR1 and CDR2 from the germline V gene are DFQATT and SNEGSKA (reference sequence). The ends were cut back, 1 base at V and 0 bases at J, with 7 bases in the middle. This chain's CDR3 is CSARAANSGANVLTF. The CDR3 DNA is TGCAGTGCTAGAGCGGCCAACTCTGGGGCCAACGTCCTGACTTTC.

The sample holds a few counts of this clonotype. The V and J genes are TRBV5-5 and TRBJ2-7, with D maybe TRBD2 (5 bases). This CDR3 is built from 12 residues. CDR1 and CDR2 (germline): SGHKS, YYEKEE (reference sequence). The V end was cut by 2 bases, the J end by 4 bases, with 7 bases between. The CDR3 reads CASSFGGYEQYV. CDR3 nucleotide sequence: TGTGCCAGCAGCTTCGGAGGATACGAGCAGTACGTC.

This clonotype showed up many times. The chain has TRBV3-1 and TRBJ1-2; D might be TRBD1 (5 bases). V lost 4 bases and J 2 bases, leaving 8 bases between the germline ends. The CDR3 spans 13 residues. The germline CDR1 and CDR2 sequences are LGHDT and YNNKEL (reference sequence). This chain's CDR3 is CASSRAGNYGYTF. Here the CDR3 DNA reads TGTGCCAGCAGCCGGGCAGGGAACTATGGCTACACCTTC. Together with reference TRBV3-1 and TRBJ1-2, the CDR3 gives the full variable domain: DTAVSQTPKYLVTQMGNDKSIKCEQNLGHDTMYWYKQDSKKFLKIMFSYNNKELIINETVPNRFSPKSPDKAHLNLHINSLELGDSAVYFCASSRAGNYGYTFGSGTRLTVV.

This clonotype was seen once. This chain links TRBV19 with TRBJ2-4; either TRBD1 or TRBD2 may supply D (5 bases each). This CDR3 has 13 amino acids. Germline V gene lookup returns CDR1 LNHDA and CDR2 SQIVND (reference sequence). Trimming left V 8 bases short and J 3 bases short, with 11 bases between. For the CDR3, the DNA is TGTGCCAGTCGGACTGGGGGCAAAAACATTCAGTACTTC. Translated, it gives CASRTGGKNIQYF.

The sample holds a few counts of this clonotype. This chain links TRBV4-2 with TRBJ2-2, with TRBD1 as a possible D gene (6 bases). Germline loops: CDR1 LGHNA, CDR2 YNFKEQ. Trimming removed 0 bases at V and 0 bases at J, with 8 bases between. The CDR3 runs 16 residues. The CDR3 sequence: CASSQDSGANTGELFF. CDR3 DNA: TGTGCCAGCAGCCAAGATTCAGGGGCGAACACCGGGGAGCTGTTTTTT.